The TCR beta chain described here comes from a study of tissue T cells after allogeneic stem cell transplantation. Study-level results: Across patients, clones rarely overlapped, yet motif clusters were shared tissue-specifically.

Method: immunoSEQ multiplex PCR; TCRdb's copy keeps in-frame clones and lacks some. The sample includes approximately 4,500 clones, 45% of them seen just once. The time point here: mouse harvest day 14 after allogeneic transplant. The graft held 10^6 splenic CD5+ T cells and 10^7 T-cell-depleted bone marrow cells. As for this clone: What it binds is unknown. The gene names given are mouse names. The CDR3 end lies 1 residue beyond the end of the read and is filled in from the germline J gene.

This CDR3 comprises 14 residues. The J segment lost 1 base and the V segment lost 3 bases, leaving 2 bases of the junction unmatched. The germline V gene encodes CDR1 GFQATS and CDR2 STVNSAI. The source is a female BALB/c mouse given C57BL/6 T cells with graft-versus-host disease after an allogeneic hematopoietic cell transplant. Sequences were obtained from gut tissue. The V call is TRBV20, the J call TRBJ1-1; 10 nucleotides align to TRBD1. The part of the CDR3 DNA that was read is TGTGGTGCTAGAGGGACAGGGGCGAACACAGAAGTCTTC. It is translated as CGARGTGANTEVF. The whole CDR3 protein reads CGARGTGANTEVFF.